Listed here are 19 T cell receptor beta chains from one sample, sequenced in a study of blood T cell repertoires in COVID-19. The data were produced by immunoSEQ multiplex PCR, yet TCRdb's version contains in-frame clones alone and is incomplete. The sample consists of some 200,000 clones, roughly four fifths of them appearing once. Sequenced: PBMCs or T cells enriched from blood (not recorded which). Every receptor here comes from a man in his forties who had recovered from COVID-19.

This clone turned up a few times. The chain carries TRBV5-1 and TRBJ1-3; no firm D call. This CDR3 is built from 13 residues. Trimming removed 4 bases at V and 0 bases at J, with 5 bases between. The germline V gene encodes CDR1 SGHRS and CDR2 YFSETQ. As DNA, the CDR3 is TGCGCCAGCAGCCTCAGCTCTGGAAACACCATATATTTT. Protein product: CASSLSSGNTIYF.

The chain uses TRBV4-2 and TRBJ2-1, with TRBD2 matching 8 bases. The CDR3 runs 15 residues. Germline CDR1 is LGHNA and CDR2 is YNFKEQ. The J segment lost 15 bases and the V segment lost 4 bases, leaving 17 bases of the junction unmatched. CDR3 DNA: TGTGCCAGCAGCCCGCATGCAGCGGGAGACACCAGGAGGTTCTTC. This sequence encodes CASSPHAAGDTRRFF.

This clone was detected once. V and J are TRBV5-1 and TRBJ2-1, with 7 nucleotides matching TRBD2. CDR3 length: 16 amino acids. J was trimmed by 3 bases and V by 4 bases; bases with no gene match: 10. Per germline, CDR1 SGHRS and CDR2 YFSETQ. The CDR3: CASSPPLGGSYNEQFF. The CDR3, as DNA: TGCGCCAGCAGCCCGCCTTTGGGCGGGAGCTACAATGAGCAGTTCTTC.

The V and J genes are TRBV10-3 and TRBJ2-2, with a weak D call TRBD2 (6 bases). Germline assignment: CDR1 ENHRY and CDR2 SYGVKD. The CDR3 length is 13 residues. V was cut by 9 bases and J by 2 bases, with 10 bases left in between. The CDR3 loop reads CAITGSNTGELFF. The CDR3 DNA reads TGTGCCATTACCGGGAGTAACACCGGGGAGCTGTTTTTT.

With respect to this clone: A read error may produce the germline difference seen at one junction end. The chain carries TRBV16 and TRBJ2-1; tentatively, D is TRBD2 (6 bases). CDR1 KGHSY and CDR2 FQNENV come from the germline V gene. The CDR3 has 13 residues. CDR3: CASSQGGYNGQFF. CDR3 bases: TGTGCCAGCAGCCAAGGGGGGTACAATGGGCAGTTCTTC.

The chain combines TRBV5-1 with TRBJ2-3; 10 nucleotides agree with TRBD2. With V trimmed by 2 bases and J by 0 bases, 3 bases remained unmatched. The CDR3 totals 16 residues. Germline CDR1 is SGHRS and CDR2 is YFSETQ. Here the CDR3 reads CASSFGLAASTDTQYF. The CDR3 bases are TGCGCCAGCAGCTTCGGACTAGCGGCTAGCACAGATACGCAGTATTTT.

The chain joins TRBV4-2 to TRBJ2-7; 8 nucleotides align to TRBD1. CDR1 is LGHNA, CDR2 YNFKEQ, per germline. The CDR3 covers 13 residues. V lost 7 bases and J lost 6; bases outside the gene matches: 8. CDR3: CASNGQGVGEQYF. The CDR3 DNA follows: TGTGCCAGCAACGGACAGGGAGTAGGCGAGCAGTACTTC.

Here the CDR3 reads CASSLGSVRGRAQPQHF. The CDR3 nucleotides read TGTGCCAGCAGCTTAGGTAGCGTCCGGGGAAGGGCTCAGCCCCAGCATTTT. The rearrangement uses TRBV7-9 and TRBJ1-5; the D is unclear. Deletions cut 1 base from V and 6 bases from J, with 19 bases between. Germline lookup yields CDR1 SEHNR and CDR2 FQNEAQ (reference sequence). CDR3 length: 17 amino acids.

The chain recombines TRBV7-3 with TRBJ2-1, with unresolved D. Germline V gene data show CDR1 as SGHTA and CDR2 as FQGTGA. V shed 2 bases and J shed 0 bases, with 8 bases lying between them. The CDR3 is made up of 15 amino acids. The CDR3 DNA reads TGTGCCAGCAGCTTAGGTCCAGTCTCCTACAATGAGCAGTTCTTC. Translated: CASSLGPVSYNEQFF.

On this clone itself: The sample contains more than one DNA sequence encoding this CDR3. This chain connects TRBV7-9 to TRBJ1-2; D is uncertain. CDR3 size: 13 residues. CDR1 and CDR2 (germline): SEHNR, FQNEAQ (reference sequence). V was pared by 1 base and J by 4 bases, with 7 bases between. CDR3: CASSLGGVYGYTF. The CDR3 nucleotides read TGTGCCAGCAGCTTAGGCGGGGTCTATGGCTACACCTTC. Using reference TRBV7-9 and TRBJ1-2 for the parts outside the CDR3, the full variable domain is DTGVSQNPRHKITKRGQNVTFRCDPISEHNRLYWYRQTLGQGPEFLTYFQNEAQLEKSRLLSDRFSAERPKGSFSTLEIQRTEQGDSAMYLCASSLGGVYGYTFGSGTRLTVV.

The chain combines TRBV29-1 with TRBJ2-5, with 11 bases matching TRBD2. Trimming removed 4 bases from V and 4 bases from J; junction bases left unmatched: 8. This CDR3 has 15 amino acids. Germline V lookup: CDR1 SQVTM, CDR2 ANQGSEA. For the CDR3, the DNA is TGCAGCGTTGCCAGGACTAGCGGGTTACTAGAGACCCAGTACTTC. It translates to CSVARTSGLLETQYF. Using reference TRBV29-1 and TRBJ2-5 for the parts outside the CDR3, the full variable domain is SAVISQKPSRDICQRGTSLTIQCQVDSQVTMMFWYRQQPGQSLTLIATANQGSEATYESGFVIDKFPISRPNLTFSTLTVSNMSPEDSSIYLCSVARTSGLLETQYFGPGTRLLVL.

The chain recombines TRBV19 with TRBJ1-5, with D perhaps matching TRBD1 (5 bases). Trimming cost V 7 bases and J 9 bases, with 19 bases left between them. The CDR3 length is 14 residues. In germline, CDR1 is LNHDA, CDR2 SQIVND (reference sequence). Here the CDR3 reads CASMVQSGEWPQHF. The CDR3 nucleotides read TGTGCCAGTATGGTCCAGTCGGGGGAGTGGCCCCAGCATTTT.

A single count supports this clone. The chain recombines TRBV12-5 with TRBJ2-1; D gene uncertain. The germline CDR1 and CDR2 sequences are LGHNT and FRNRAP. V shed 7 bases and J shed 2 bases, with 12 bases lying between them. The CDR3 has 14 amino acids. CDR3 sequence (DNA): TGTGCTAGTGATGGGCCCCTGGCCTACAATGAGCAGTTCTTC. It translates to CASDGPLAYNEQFF. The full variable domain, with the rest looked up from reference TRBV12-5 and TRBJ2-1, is DARVTQTPRHKVTEMGQEVTMRCQPILGHNTVFWYRQTMMQGLELLAYFRNRAPLDDSGMPKDRFSAEMPDATLATLKIQPSEPRDSAVYFCASDGPLAYNEQFFGPGTRLTVL.

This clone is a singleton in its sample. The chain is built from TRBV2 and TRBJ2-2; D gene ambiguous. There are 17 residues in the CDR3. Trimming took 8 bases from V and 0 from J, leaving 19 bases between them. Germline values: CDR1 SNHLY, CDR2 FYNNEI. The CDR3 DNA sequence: TGTGCCAGCTGTACCGTAGCCCCGGCGGCGAACACCGGGGAGCTGTTTTTT. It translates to CASCTVAPAANTGELFF.

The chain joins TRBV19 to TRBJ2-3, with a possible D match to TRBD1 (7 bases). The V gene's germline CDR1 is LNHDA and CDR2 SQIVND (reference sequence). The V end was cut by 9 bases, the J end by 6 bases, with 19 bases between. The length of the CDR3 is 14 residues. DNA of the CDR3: TGTGCCAGCTCAGGGGGACTGCGAAAGGATACGCAGTATTTT. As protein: CASSGGLRKDTQYF.

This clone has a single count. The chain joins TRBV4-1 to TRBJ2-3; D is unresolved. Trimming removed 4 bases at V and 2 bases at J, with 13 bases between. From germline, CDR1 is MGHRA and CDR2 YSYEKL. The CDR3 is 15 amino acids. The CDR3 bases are TGCGCCAGCAGCCCCAAAACCGGTTTCACAGATACGCAGTATTTT. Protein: CASSPKTGFTDTQYF.

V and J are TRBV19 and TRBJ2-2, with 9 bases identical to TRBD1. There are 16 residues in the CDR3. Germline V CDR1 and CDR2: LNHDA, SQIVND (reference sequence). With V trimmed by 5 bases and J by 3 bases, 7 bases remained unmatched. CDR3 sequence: CASSGRDRVYTGELFF. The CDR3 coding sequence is TGTGCCAGTAGTGGCCGGGACAGGGTATACACCGGGGAGCTGTTTTTT.

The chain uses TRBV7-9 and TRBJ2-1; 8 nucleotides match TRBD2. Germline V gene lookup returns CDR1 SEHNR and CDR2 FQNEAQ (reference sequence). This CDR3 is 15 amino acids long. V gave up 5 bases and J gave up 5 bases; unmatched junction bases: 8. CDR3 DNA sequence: TGTGCCAGCAGCCCCCCGGGACTAGGGGACAATGAGCAGTTCTTC. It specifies CASSPPGLGDNEQFF.

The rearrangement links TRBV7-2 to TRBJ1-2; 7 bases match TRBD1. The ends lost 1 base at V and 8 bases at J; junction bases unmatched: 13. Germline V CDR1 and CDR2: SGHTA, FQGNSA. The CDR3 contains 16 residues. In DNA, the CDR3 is TGTGCCAGCAGCTTAGACGGGACAGCCCTACGCCCCGGCTACACCTTC. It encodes CASSLDGTALRPGYTF. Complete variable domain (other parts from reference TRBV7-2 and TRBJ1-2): GAGVSQSPSNKVTEKGKDVELRCDPISGHTALYWYRQSLGQGLEFLIYFQGNSAPDKSGLPSDRFSAERTGGSVSTLTIQRTQQEDSAVYLCASSLDGTALRPGYTFGSGTRLTVV.